This entry features one TCR beta chain sequence. The antigen remains unidentified. This record comes from a study of T cell repertoires in cytomegalovirus infection. Study details: Based on public TCR beta signatures, there were indications of CMV infection and of a matching HLA type.

Broader study findings: The cumulative frequency of public TCR beta families distinguished individuals who carried CMV together with the relevant HLA. HLA-C-restricted CMV clonotypes gave the most frequent clonotype in two of eight donors.

TCRdb independently ran MiXCR on the reads; one entry per CDR3 protein. The sample carries over 150,000 distinct CDR3 sequences, 13% to 15% recorded once. This CDR3 is 13 amino acids long. CDR1 ENHRY and CDR2 SYGVKD come from the germline V gene. V was clipped by 9 bases and J by 2 bases, with 12 bases between them. This chain joins TRBV10-3 and TRBJ2-3, with a tentative D call TRBD1 (6 bases). Input material: PBMCs. The receptor comes from a human donor in good health (CMV status not recorded). Some clones in this sample may be carry-over from other donors' samples. Written as DNA, the CDR3 is TGTGCCATACACAGGGATACCACAGATACGCAGTATTTT. Translating gives CAIHRDTTDTQYF.